This TCR beta chain was documented in a study of blood T cells in healthy people across ages. This clonotype was counted once. A second 7 to 11 cycle PCR used barcoded and J-beta primers. All cDNA molecules were each tagged by a template-switch adaptor with 12 random nucleotides. In TCRdb, the 5' RACE reads were re-called with MiXCR into one record per CDR3 protein. The table has about 1 million distinct CDR3 sequences, 35% to 50% seen once. CDR3 size: 14 residues. The germline V gene has CDR1 KGHDR and CDR2 SFDVKD. Trimming took 9 bases from V and 0 from J; bases not matched to a gene: 2. This receptor was obtained from a woman in her sixties or seventies in good health. This chain connects TRBV24-1 to TRBJ2-3; 10 nucleotides line up with TRBD1. The sequencing input was blood. The CDR3 DNA reads TGTGCCACCCCGGACAGGGGGAGCACAGATACGCAGTATTTT. It encodes CATPDRGSTDTQYF.